These 22 T cell receptor beta chains were sequenced from one sample in a study of CD8 T cells in ankylosing spondylitis. Each CDR3 protein is one row after TCRdb ran MiXCR on the 5' RACE reads. The sample lists around 280,000 distinct CDR3 sequences, roughly 20% occurring once. Sequencing used blood, either unsorted or a sorted T cell fraction (not recorded which). The receptors stem from a male donor with ankylosing spondylitis or in good health (not recorded which).

V gene TRBV12-3 or TRBV12-4 combines with J gene TRBJ1-3; unclear D gene. This CDR3 is 16 amino acids long. V was trimmed by 0 bases and J by 0 bases, leaving 9 bases between them. CDR3 nucleotide sequence: TGTGCCAGCAGTTTAGCGGGAGCGGACTCTGGAAACACCATATATTTT. It translates to CASSLAGADSGNTIYF.

This rearrangement joins TRBV20-1 to TRBJ2-1, with 11 bases fitting TRBD2. The junction had 3 bases not matched to a gene; V was cut back by 4 bases and J by 4 bases. The V gene's germline CDR1 is DFQATT and CDR2 SNEGSKA (reference sequence). CDR3 size: 14 residues. The CDR3 DNA is TGCAGTGCTATTAGCGGGAGGGATTACAATGAGCAGTTCTTC. Its translation: CSAISGRDYNEQFF.

V gene TRBV3-1 combines with J gene TRBJ1-1; 8 bases are shared with TRBD1. CDR3 length: 14 amino acids. V gave up 1 base and J gave up 5 bases; unmatched junction bases: 3. Germline loops: CDR1 LGHDT, CDR2 YNNKEL (reference sequence). For the CDR3, the DNA is TGTGCCAGCAGCCAAGCAGGGGGCAGTACTGAAGCTTTCTTT. It encodes CASSQAGGSTEAFF.

This chain links TRBV9 with TRBJ2-5, with TRBD2 matching over 9 bases. Looked up from germline, CDR1 is SGDLS and CDR2 is YYNGEE. Trimming took 2 bases from V and 5 from J; bases not matched to a gene: 10. The CDR3 is 16 residues long. CDR3 protein: CASSVTTGLAWETQYF. Here the CDR3 DNA reads TGTGCCAGCAGCGTTACAACGGGACTAGCCTGGGAGACCCAGTACTTC.

The chain carries TRBV15 and TRBJ1-2; 7 bases agree with TRBD1. Per the germline V gene, CDR1 is LNHNV and CDR2 is YYDKDF (reference sequence). V shed 6 bases and J 5 bases; nucleotides not matched to a gene: 12. CDR3 length equals 15 residues. CDR3 coding DNA: TGTGCCACCAGTATGGACAGGCAGACGGCGTATGGCTACACCTTC. It translates to CATSMDRQTAYGYTF.

The chain links TRBV11-2 to TRBJ2-7; the match to TRBD2 covers 8 bases. The CDR3 consists of 14 residues. In germline, CDR1 is SGHAT, CDR2 FQNNGV. The V segment lost 0 bases and the J segment 6 bases; nucleotides outside the gene matches: 4. In nucleotides, the CDR3 is TGTGCCAGCAGCTTAGATCGAGCGGGAGTCGAGCAGTACGTC. Translation gives CASSLDRAGVEQYV.

This clonotype came up many times. The rearrangement links TRBV20-1 to TRBJ2-3; 10 nucleotides agree with TRBD2. Germline CDR1 and CDR2: DFQATT and SNEGSKA (reference sequence). CDR3 size: 16 residues. Trimming removed 1 base from V and 6 bases from J; junction bases left unmatched: 10. This chain's CDR3 is CSARVVSGGASDTQYF. CDR3 nucleotide sequence: TGCAGTGCTAGAGTAGTGAGCGGGGGGGCCTCCGATACGCAGTATTTT.

This chain uses TRBV5-5 with TRBJ1-5; 7 bases match TRBD1. J gave up 6 bases and V 4 bases, and 4 bases lay outside the gene matches. From germline, CDR1 is SGHKS and CDR2 YYEKEE (reference sequence). This CDR3 region has 13 residues. CDR3 DNA: TGTGCCAGCAGCCAGACAGGGCCTCAGCCCCAGCATTTT. Protein sequence: CASSQTGPQPQHF.

This clonotype was observed a handful of times. The chain has TRBV4-1 and TRBJ1-2, with D perhaps matching TRBD1 (6 bases). This CDR3 has 16 amino acids. Between the trimmed V and J ends, which lost 0 bases and 7 bases, there was a span of 18 bases. Per germline, CDR1 MGHRA and CDR2 YSYEKL. The CDR3 sequence is CASSQDIAGAVGGYTF. CDR3 nucleotide sequence: TGCGCCAGCAGCCAAGATATAGCAGGGGCTGTCGGTGGCTACACCTTC.

This clonotype was seen more than once but under ten times. V is TRBV7-3 and J is TRBJ2-3; D might be TRBD1 (6 bases). V lost 5 bases and J 6 bases, leaving 18 bases between the germline ends. The CDR3 contains 15 residues. Germline assignment: CDR1 SGHTA and CDR2 FQGTGA. The CDR3 bases are TGTGCCAGCAGCATAGGGGCCCCAGGGGCCGATACGCAGTATTTT. This codes for CASSIGAPGADTQYF.

This chain joins TRBV5-1 and TRBJ2-2; D uncertain. Looked up from germline, CDR1 is SGHRS and CDR2 is YFSETQ. The germline V and J ends were trimmed by 1 base and 5 bases, with 9 bases remaining between them. CDR3 size: 14 residues. Here the CDR3 reads CASSLPLGTGELFF. The CDR3 nucleotides are TGCGCCAGCAGCTTGCCACTGGGAACCGGGGAGCTGTTTTTT.

This clonotype was detected ten times or more. V is TRBV12-3 or TRBV12-4 and J is TRBJ2-4; D call uncertain. This CDR3 is 13 amino acids long. The V and J ends lost 3 bases and 0 bases respectively, with 3 bases between them. The CDR3 reads CASSFPAKNIQYF. CDR3 DNA: TGTGCCAGCAGTTTCCCAGCCAAAAACATTCAGTACTTC.

CDR3 in DNA: TGCAGTGCTAGTGGGGCGGACAGGGGTGAAAAACTGTTTTTT. It codes for CSASGADRGEKLFF. The chain carries TRBV20-1 and TRBJ1-4, with TRBD1 identical over 9 bases. Germline CDR1 is DFQATT and CDR2 is SNEGSKA (reference sequence). This CDR3 contains 14 residues. Unmatched junction bases numbered 6, after V lost 3 bases and J lost 7 bases.

The chain couples TRBV3-1 to TRBJ2-4, with 9 bases that match TRBD1. Germline lookup yields CDR1 LGHDT and CDR2 YNNKEL (reference sequence). Trimming at V came to 0 bases and at J to 7 bases, leaving 4 bases not matched to a gene. The CDR3 consists of 15 residues. CDR3 DNA sequence: TGTGCCAGCAGCCAAGAGGGACAGGGAATCAACATTCAGTACTTC. This codes for CASSQEGQGINIQYF.

The count of this clonotype is one. This chain connects TRBV6-1 to TRBJ2-5; D uncertain. The V gene's germline CDR1 is MNHNS and CDR2 SASEGT. The CDR3 length is 16 residues. Trimming stripped 6 bases from V and 1 base from J, with 18 bases between. CDR3 in DNA: TGTGCCAGCAGCCACCAGGCTAGGGCGATCCAAGAGACCCAGTACTTC. It encodes CASSHQARAIQETQYF.

This clonotype was seen a handful of times. The chain carries TRBV4-2 and TRBJ1-5; TRBD1 agrees at 8 bases. There are 16 residues in the CDR3. CDR1 is LGHNA and CDR2 is YNFKEQ in the germline V gene. The V segment lost 0 bases and the J segment 6 bases; nucleotides outside the gene matches: 7. Here the CDR3 reads CASSQDEGQAPQPQHF. The CDR3 DNA sequence: TGTGCCAGCAGCCAAGACGAGGGACAGGCCCCTCAGCCCCAGCATTTT.

This clonotype was recorded a few times. J is TRBJ2-3 and V is TRBV20-1, with 12 nucleotides matching TRBD2. Germline V gives CDR1 DFQATT, CDR2 SNEGSKA (reference sequence). The J segment lost 10 bases and the V segment lost 6 bases, leaving 11 bases of the junction unmatched. The CDR3 length is 14 residues. The chain's CDR3 is CSATGTSGPDPQYF. In DNA form, the CDR3 reads TGCAGTGCAACCGGGACTAGCGGGCCTGATCCGCAGTATTTT.

This clonotype was seen at least ten times. The chain carries TRBV12-3 or TRBV12-4 and TRBJ2-3; 9 positions match TRBD2. With V trimmed by 5 bases and J by 3 bases, 3 bases remained unmatched. There are 14 residues in the CDR3. Written as DNA, the CDR3 is TGTGCCAGCAGTGGACTAGCGACTACAGATACGCAGTATTTT. This sequence encodes CASSGLATTDTQYF.

In its sample, this clonotype was seen a few times. V is TRBV12-3 or TRBV12-4 and J is TRBJ1-2, with 8 nucleotides matching TRBD1. The CDR3 has 16 residues. V trimming: 5 bases; J trimming: 4 bases; junction bases outside the gene matches: 12. CDR3: CASSPSQGARSYGYTF. CDR3 DNA: TGTGCCAGCAGTCCCTCCCAGGGGGCGCGGAGCTATGGCTACACCTTC.

This clonotype was seen only a few times. J is TRBJ2-3 and V is TRBV12-3 or TRBV12-4; perhaps TRBD1 as D (5 bases). V lost 5 bases and J 4 bases, leaving 13 bases between the germline ends. CDR3 size: 14 residues. The CDR3 nucleotides are TGTGCCAGCAGTGCCAGCAGGGATGCAGATACGCAGTATTTT. Translating gives CASSASRDADTQYF.

This rearrangement joins TRBV12-3 or TRBV12-4 to TRBJ2-7, with 7 nucleotides matching TRBD2. Trimming cost V 4 bases and J 0 bases; bases outside gene matches: 9. The CDR3 contains 16 residues. The CDR3 reads CASSSRLAEGSYEQYV. The CDR3 nucleotides are TGTGCCAGCAGTTCCCGACTAGCAGAAGGCTCCTACGAGCAGTACGTC.

This clonotype was detected only a few times. The chain is built from TRBV29-1 and TRBJ2-1; 9 bases are a match to TRBD2. Germline trimming cut 1 base from V and 2 bases from J; bases unmatched to any gene: 6. Germline CDR1 and CDR2: SQVTM and ANQGSEA. The CDR3 is 16 residues long. Here the CDR3 reads CSVEAPRGRAYNEQFF. CDR3 in DNA: TGCAGCGTTGAAGCCCCCCGCGGGAGGGCCTACAATGAGCAGTTCTTC.